These 21 T cell receptor beta chains were all obtained from the same sample, sequenced in a study of OX40 agonist ivuxolimab in advanced cancers. TCRdb keeps only in-frame clones here, not all; method: immunoSEQ multiplex PCR. This table holds roughly 25,000 clones, about four fifths found once. The sample was CD4+ or CD8+ T cells sorted from blood, taken in a trial of the OX40 agonist ivuxolimab. Source of these receptors: an adult with an advanced solid tumor such as melanoma, head and neck, liver or kidney cancer.

The sample holds a few counts of this clone. The gene calls are TRBV9 and TRBJ2-1; 9 bases are a match to TRBD1. Germline V gene lookup returns CDR1 SGDLS and CDR2 YYNGEE. The CDR3 is made up of 15 amino acids. After removal of 4 bases from V and 9 bases from J, the junction contained 11 bases not matched to a gene. The CDR3 coding sequence is TGTGCCAGCAGCTGGGGGGACAGGGTCATCGCTGAGCAGTTCTTC. The encoded protein is CASSWGDRVIAEQFF.

V is TRBV2 and J is TRBJ2-7, with a possible D match to TRBD2 (7 bases). Looked up from germline, CDR1 is SNHLY and CDR2 is FYNNEI. The CDR3 is 14 amino acids. Trimming stripped 6 bases from V and 2 bases from J, with 14 bases between. The CDR3 DNA sequence: TGTGCCAGCAGACCGGGGGGCCTCCCCTACGAGCAGTACTTC. Its translation is CASRPGGLPYEQYF.

This clone turned up a few times. The chain couples TRBV15 to TRBJ2-2; D is unresolved. This CDR3 has 14 residues. CDR1 and CDR2 from the germline V gene are LNHNV and YYDKDF (reference sequence). V lost 0 bases and J 7 bases, leaving 9 bases between the germline ends. Here the CDR3 DNA reads TGTGCCACCAGCAGAGACCTCGCGGACGGGGAGCTGTTTTTT. Its translation is CATSRDLADGELFF.

This clone was seen just once. The chain recombines TRBV27 with TRBJ1-5; possible D gene TRBD1, 5 bases. Trimming stripped 6 bases from V and 5 bases from J, with 14 bases between. This CDR3 region has 14 residues. Germline assignment: CDR1 MNHEY and CDR2 SMNVEV (reference sequence). The DNA of the CDR3 is TGTGCCAGCAGCCCCCAGGGCCCCCATCAGCCCCAGCATTTT. This gives the protein CASSPQGPHQPQHF.

This chain joins TRBV9 and TRBJ2-2; either TRBD1 or TRBD2 may fit D (6 bases each). Trimming took 3 bases from V and 6 from J, leaving 12 bases between them. CDR1 is SGDLS and CDR2 is YYNGEE in the germline V gene. This CDR3 has 14 residues. Written as DNA, the CDR3 is TGTGCCAGCAGCGAGGAGGGGGTCCCCGGGGAGCTGTTTTTT. It translates to CASSEEGVPGELFF. Drawing the rest from reference TRBV9 and TRBJ2-2, the complete variable domain is DSGVTQTPKHLITATGQRVTLRCSPRSGDLSVYWYQQSLDQGLQFLIQYYNGEERAKGNILERFSAQQFPDLHSELNLSSLELGDSALYFCASSEEGVPGELFFGEGSRLTVL.

The gene calls are TRBV4-3 and TRBJ2-1; 8 bases match TRBD2. V gave up 0 bases and J gave up 0 bases; unmatched junction bases: 7. The CDR3 spans 18 residues. From germline, CDR1 is LGHNA and CDR2 YSLEER. The CDR3 region is CASSQDPGGLDSYNEQFF. CDR3 coding DNA: TGCGCCAGCAGCCAAGATCCGGGGGGGCTGGACTCCTACAATGAGCAGTTCTTC.

The chain couples TRBV10-3 to TRBJ2-1, with D unresolved. Germline CDR1 reads ENHRY; CDR2 reads SYGVKD. V was cut by 0 bases and J by 5 bases, with 17 bases left in between. This CDR3 contains 17 residues. CDR3 in DNA: TGTGCCATCAGTGAGTCGGGCCCTCTTAGAGCGAACAATGAGCAGTTCTTC. It encodes CAISESGPLRANNEQFF.

The chain employs TRBV9 and TRBJ1-1; D possibly corresponds to TRBD1 (6 bases). The length of the CDR3 is 15 residues. CDR1 is SGDLS and CDR2 is YYNGEE in the germline V gene. Trimming took off 1 base at V and 1 base at J, with 11 bases between the two ends. The CDR3 reads CASSVRDTRNTEAFF. The CDR3 DNA sequence: TGTGCCAGCAGCGTACGGGACACTAGGAACACTGAAGCTTTCTTT.

V usage is TRBV6-5 and J usage is TRBJ1-2, with 8 bases fitting TRBD1. J was trimmed by 6 bases and V by 0 bases; bases with no gene match: 6. CDR1 and CDR2 (germline): MNHEY, SVGAGI. The CDR3 has 15 residues. CDR3 loop: CASSYSMTGDDGYTF. The CDR3 nucleotides are TGTGCCAGCAGTTACTCGATGACAGGGGATGATGGCTACACCTTC.

V is TRBV6-6 and J is TRBJ2-7; TRBD1 aligns across 9 bases. The trim removed 2 bases at V and 2 bases at J, leaving 1 base unmatched. This CDR3 contains 14 residues. Germline assignment: CDR1 MNHNY and CDR2 SVGAGI (reference sequence). The CDR3 spells CASSYGTGTYEQYF. As DNA, the CDR3 is TGTGCCAGCAGTTACGGGACAGGGACCTACGAGCAGTACTTC.

The chain couples TRBV6-5 to TRBJ2-7; 11 bases are shared with TRBD1. Trimming took 0 bases from V and 6 from J; bases not matched to a gene: 4. From germline, CDR1 is MNHEY and CDR2 SVGAGI. The CDR3 runs 15 residues. CDR3 sequence reads: CASSYSRTGGREQYF. The CDR3 DNA is TGTGCCAGCAGTTACTCGCGGACAGGGGGCCGCGAGCAGTACTTC.

A few counts support this clone. V is TRBV29-1 and J is TRBJ2-1; 7 positions agree with TRBD2. The CDR3 totals 18 residues. The V gene's germline CDR1 is SQVTM and CDR2 ANQGSEA. The V and J ends lost 1 base and 0 bases, in that order; junction bases with no gene match: 12. The CDR3 is CSVEGISGESLSYNEQFF. CDR3 nucleotide sequence: TGCAGCGTTGAAGGGATCAGCGGGGAGAGTCTCTCCTACAATGAGCAGTTCTTC.

This chain links TRBV4-3 with TRBJ1-1; D is possibly TRBD1 (6 bases). Trimming took off 3 bases at V and 2 bases at J, with 13 bases between the two ends. This CDR3 region has 15 residues. Germline V CDR1 and CDR2: LGHNA, YSLEER. The CDR3 reads CASSQGADGNTEAFF. CDR3 bases: TGCGCCAGCAGCCAGGGGGCGGACGGTAACACTGAAGCTTTCTTT.

This chain uses TRBV7-9 with TRBJ2-7; 7 bases agree with TRBD1. CDR3 length: 12 residues. The J segment lost 6 bases and the V segment lost 5 bases, leaving 4 bases of the junction unmatched. Germline CDR1 SEHNR, CDR2 FQNEAQ (reference sequence). CDR3 protein: CASSPTGVEQYF. The DNA of the CDR3 is TGTGCCAGCAGCCCTACAGGGGTCGAGCAGTACTTC.

V is TRBV18 and J is TRBJ2-7, with 10 bases aligning to TRBD2. This CDR3 region has 21 residues. Trimming at V came to 5 bases and at J to 1 base, leaving 23 bases not matched to a gene. Germline V gene data show CDR1 as KGHSH and CDR2 as LQKENI. CDR3 residues: CASSALSGTDIAGGFSYEQYF. The CDR3 region has the DNA TGTGCCAGCTCAGCCCTATCCGGGACAGATATAGCGGGGGGCTTTTCCTACGAGCAGTACTTC. The entire variable domain, with the rest obtained from reference TRBV18 and TRBJ2-7, is as follows: NAGVMQNPRHLVRRRGQEARLRCSPMKGHSHVYWYRQLPEEGLKFMVYLQKENIIDESGMPKERFSAEFPKEGPSILRIQQVVRGDSAAYFCASSALSGTDIAGGFSYEQYFGPGTRLTVT.

The chain employs TRBV5-1 and TRBJ2-2, with no clear D. This CDR3 comprises 15 residues. Trimming took off 0 bases at V and 7 bases at J, with 13 bases between the two ends. Per germline, CDR1 SGHRS and CDR2 YFSETQ. The CDR3 spells CASSLEGGNGGELFF. In DNA form, the CDR3 reads TGCGCCAGCAGCTTGGAGGGCGGTAACGGCGGGGAGCTGTTTTTT.

This chain links TRBV7-3 with TRBJ2-3; 8 positions match TRBD2. V lost 6 bases to trimming and J lost 0 bases; unmatched junction nucleotides: 14. The CDR3 sequence is 18 residues long. Germline loops: CDR1 SGHTA, CDR2 FQGTGA. The CDR3 protein is CASSPVTIAGKSTDTQYF. As DNA, the CDR3 is TGTGCCAGCAGTCCCGTGACCATAGCGGGGAAAAGCACAGATACGCAGTATTTT. The full variable domain, completed using reference TRBV7-3 and TRBJ2-3, is GAGVSQTPSNKVTEKGKYVELRCDPISGHTALYWYRQSLGQGPEFLIYFQGTGAADDSGLPNDRFFAVRPEGSVSTLKIQRTERGDSAVYLCASSPVTIAGKSTDTQYFGPGTRLTVL.

The J gene is TRBJ1-2, the V gene TRBV6-1, with 8 nucleotides matching TRBD1. Trimming at V came to 2 bases and at J to 4 bases, leaving 6 bases not matched to a gene. Germline-derived CDR1 and CDR2 are MNHNS and SASEGT. There are 15 residues in the CDR3. The CDR3 DNA sequence: TGTGCCAGCAGTGAATCGGCAGGGGGCGCCTATGGCTACACCTTC. Its translation is CASSESAGGAYGYTF.

The CDR3, as DNA: TGTGCCAGCAGCTCAACTAACGGGGGCGCTTACCCCTTACAAGAGACCCAGTACTTC. This encodes CASSSTNGGAYPLQETQYF. The gene calls are TRBV11-3 and TRBJ2-5, with D tentatively TRBD1 or TRBD2 (6 bases each). Germline V lookup: CDR1 SGHNT, CDR2 YENEEA. The CDR3 has 19 amino acids. Trimming took off 4 bases at V and 2 bases at J, with 26 bases between the two ends.

The chain combines TRBV5-4 with TRBJ2-3; tentative D call: TRBD1 (6 bases). Germline values: CDR1 SGHNT, CDR2 YYREEE (reference sequence). V lost 4 bases, J lost 4 bases, and 16 bases lay in between. CDR3 length equals 15 residues. The CDR3 spells CASSLPGTTPDTQYF. The CDR3 coding sequence is TGTGCCAGCAGCCTCCCCGGGACAACTCCAGATACGCAGTATTTT. Looking up the rest from reference TRBV5-4 and TRBJ2-3 gives the full variable domain: ETGVTQSPTHLIKTRGQQVTLRCSSQSGHNTVSWYQQALGQGPQFIFQYYREEENGRGNFPPRFSGLQFPNYSSELNVNALELDDSALYLCASSLPGTTPDTQYFGPGTRLTVL.

The chain recombines TRBV7-6 with TRBJ1-5; tentative D call: TRBD1 (6 bases). Trimming pared 2 bases from V and 0 bases from J, leaving 17 bases between. In germline, CDR1 is SGHVS, CDR2 FNYEAQ. The CDR3 totals 18 residues. This CDR3 is CASSLYQGSLYSNQPQHF. The CDR3 region has the DNA TGTGCCAGCAGCTTATATCAGGGGTCACTATATAGCAATCAGCCCCAGCATTTT.